This paragraph reports one T cell receptor beta chain. Its target is unknown. CDR1 is SQVTM, CDR2 ANQGSEA, per germline. The CDR3 extends over 13 amino acids. The junction had 1 base not matched to a gene; V was cut back by 3 bases and J by 0 bases. MiXCR, applied by TCRdb to the reads, yields one record per CDR3 protein. The sample consists of approximately 250,000 distinct CDR3 sequences, approximately 24% of them appearing once. The entry originates in a study of T cell repertoires in cytomegalovirus infection. Across the whole study: Matching HLA type and CMV infection were both indicated by public TCR beta signatures. Study conclusions and caveats: CMV carriers with the relevant HLA were identified by cumulative public TCR beta family frequency. HLA-C-restricted CMV-specific TCR beta clonotypes prevailed in the ex vivo response.

The sequenced material came from CD8+ T cells from PBMCs. This TCR derives from a human donor in good health (CMV status not recorded). Some clones in this sample may be carry-over from other donors' samples. The chain couples TRBV29-1 to TRBJ2-7, with 8 bases matching TRBD1. This CDR3 is CSVEDRDSYEQYF. The CDR3 coding sequence is TGCAGCGTTGAGGACAGGGACTCCTACGAGCAGTACTTC.